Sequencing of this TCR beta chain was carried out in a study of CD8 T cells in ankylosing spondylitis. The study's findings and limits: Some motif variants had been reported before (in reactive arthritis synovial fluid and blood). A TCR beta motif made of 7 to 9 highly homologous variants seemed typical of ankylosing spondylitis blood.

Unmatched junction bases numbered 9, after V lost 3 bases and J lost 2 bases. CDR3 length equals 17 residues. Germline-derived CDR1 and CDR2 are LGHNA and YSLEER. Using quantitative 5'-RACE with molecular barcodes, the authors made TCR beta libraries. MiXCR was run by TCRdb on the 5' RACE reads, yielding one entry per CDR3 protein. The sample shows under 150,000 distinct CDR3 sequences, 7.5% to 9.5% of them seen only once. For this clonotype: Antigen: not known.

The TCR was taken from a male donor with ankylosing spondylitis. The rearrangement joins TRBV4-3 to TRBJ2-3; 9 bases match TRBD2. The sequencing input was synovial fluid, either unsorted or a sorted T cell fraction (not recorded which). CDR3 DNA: TGCGCCAGCAGCCAGGGCCTAGCGGGGACCCTCACAGATACGCAGTATTTT. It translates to CASSQGLAGTLTDTQYF.